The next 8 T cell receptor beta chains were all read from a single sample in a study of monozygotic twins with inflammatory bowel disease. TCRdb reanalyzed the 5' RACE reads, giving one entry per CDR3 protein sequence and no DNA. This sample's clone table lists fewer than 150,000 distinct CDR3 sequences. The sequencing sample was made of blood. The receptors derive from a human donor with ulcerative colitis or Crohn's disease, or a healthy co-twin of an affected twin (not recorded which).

The CDR3 is CASSWTGKMQTQYF. This chain connects TRBV6-2 or TRBV6-3 to TRBJ2-5; the TRBD1 assignment by TCRdb is unverifiable without DNA. CDR3 length: 14 residues. The germline gives CDR1 MNHEY, CDR2 SVGEGT.

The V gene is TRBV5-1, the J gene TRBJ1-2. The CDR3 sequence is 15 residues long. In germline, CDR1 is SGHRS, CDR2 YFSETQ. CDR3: CASSLVGLLNYGYTF. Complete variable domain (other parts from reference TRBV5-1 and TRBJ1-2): KAGVTQTPRYLIKTRGQQVTLSCSPISGHRSVSWYQQTPGQGLQFLFEYFSETQRNKGNFPGRFSGRQFSNSRSEMNVSTLELGDSALYLCASSLVGLLNYGYTFGSGTRLTVV.

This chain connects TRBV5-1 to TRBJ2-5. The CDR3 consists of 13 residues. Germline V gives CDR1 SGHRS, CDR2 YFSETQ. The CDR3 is CASRTDLGETQHF.

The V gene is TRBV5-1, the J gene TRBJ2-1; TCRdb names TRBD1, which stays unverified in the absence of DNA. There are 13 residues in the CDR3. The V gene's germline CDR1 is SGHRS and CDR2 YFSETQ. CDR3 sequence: CASFRTGLNEQFF.

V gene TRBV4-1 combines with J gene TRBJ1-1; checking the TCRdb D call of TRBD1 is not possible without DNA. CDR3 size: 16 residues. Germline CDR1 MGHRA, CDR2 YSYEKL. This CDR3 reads CASSHAATDRDTEAFF.

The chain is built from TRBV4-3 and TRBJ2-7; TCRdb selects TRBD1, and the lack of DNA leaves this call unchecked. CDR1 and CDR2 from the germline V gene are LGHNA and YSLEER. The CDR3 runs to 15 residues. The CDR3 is CASSPGRGENYEQYF.

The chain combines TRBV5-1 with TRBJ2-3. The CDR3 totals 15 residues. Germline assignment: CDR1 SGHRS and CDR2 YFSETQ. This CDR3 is CASSLGGSNTDTQYF.

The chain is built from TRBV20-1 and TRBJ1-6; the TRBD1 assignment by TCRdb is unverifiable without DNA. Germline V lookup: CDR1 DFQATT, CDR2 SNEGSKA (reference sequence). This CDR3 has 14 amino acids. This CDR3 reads CSARGQGRNSPLHF.